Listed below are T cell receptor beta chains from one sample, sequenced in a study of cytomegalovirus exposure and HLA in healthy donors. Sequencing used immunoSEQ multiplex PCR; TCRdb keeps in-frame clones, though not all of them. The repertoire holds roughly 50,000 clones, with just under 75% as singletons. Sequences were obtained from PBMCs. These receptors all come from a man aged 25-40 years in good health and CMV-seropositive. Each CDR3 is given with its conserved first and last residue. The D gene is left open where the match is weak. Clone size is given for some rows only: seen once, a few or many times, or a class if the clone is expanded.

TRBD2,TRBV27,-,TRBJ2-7,TGTGCCAGCAGTCCTCGGGGGGGAAACCCCTACGAGCAGTACTTC,CASSPRGGNPYEQYF
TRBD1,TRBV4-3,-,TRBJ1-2,TGCGCCAGCAGCCAAGTCTACAGGGGGCCTAATGGCTACACCTTC,CASSQVYRGPNGYTF
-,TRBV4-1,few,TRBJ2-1,TGCGCCAGCAGCCAAGGGCCCTGGCAGTTCTTC,CASSQGPWQFF
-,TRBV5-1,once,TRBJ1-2,TGCGCCAGCAGCTTGGACCTTACAGGACCCTATGGCTACACCTTC,CASSLDLTGPYGYTF
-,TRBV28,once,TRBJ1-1,TGTGCCAGCAGTTTAAAGGGGTGGAACACTGAAGCTTTCTTT,CASSLKGWNTEAFF
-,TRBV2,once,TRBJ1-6,TGTGCCAGCAGTGCCCCCGGGGAACCACCCCTCCACTTT,CASSAPGEPPLHF
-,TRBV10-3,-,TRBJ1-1,TGTGCCATCGCAGAGAGTTGGGGGCCGAGGACTGAAGCTTTCTTT,CAIAESWGPRTEAFF
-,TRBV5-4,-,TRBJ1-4,TGTGCCAGCAGCCAGACAGGCCCTAATGAAAAACTGTTTTTT,CASSQTGPNEKLFF
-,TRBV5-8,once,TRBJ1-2,TGTGCCAGCAGCACCGGGGTCCTCTATGGCTACACCTTC,CASSTGVLYGYTF
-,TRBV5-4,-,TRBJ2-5,TGTGCCAGCAGCTTGGCCGAGAGGGGGGGGACCCAGTACTTC,CASSLAERGGTQYF
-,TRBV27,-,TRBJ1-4,TGTGCCAGCAGGAGCTCCCGCAGGGCGGATGAAAAACTGTTTTTT,CASRSSRRADEKLFF
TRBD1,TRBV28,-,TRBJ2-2,TGTGCCAGCACCCCCGGGGGGACAGGGCGGACCGGGGAGCTGTTTTTT,CASTPGGTGRTGELFF
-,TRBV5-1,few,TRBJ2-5,TGCGCCAGCAGCTCGGACGGGAGTGAAGAGACCCAGTACTTC,CASSSDGSEETQYF
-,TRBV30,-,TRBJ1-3,TGTGCCTGGGGCAGGTCCTCTGGAAACACCATATATTTT,CAWGRSSGNTIYF
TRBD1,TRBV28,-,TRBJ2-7,TGTGCCAGCAGTTTAAGACAGGGAAAAGTGAGTTACGAGCAGTACTTC,CASSLRQGKVSYEQYF
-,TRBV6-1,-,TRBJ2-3,TGTGCCAGCAGTGAAAACAGGGACACGCAGTATTTT,CASSENRDTQYF
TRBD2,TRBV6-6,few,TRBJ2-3,TGTGCCAGCAGTGCACAACTAGCGGGACCAGGGGGGACGCAGTATTTT,CASSAQLAGPGGTQYF
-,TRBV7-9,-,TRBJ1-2,TGTGCCAGCAGCTTAGTTGGGGGGACCTATGGCTACACCTTC,CASSLVGGTYGYTF
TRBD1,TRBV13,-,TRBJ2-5,TGTGCCAGCAGCTGGGGACAGCAGGAGACCCAGTACTTC,CASSWGQQETQYF
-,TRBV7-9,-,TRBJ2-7,TGTGCCAGCAGCGTTCAAGGGGGAATCTCCTACGAGCAGTACTTC,CASSVQGGISYEQYF
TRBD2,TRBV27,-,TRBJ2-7,TGTGCCAGCAGTCGGACTAGCGGGGGTGTCTCCTACGAGCAGTACTTC,CASSRTSGGVSYEQYF
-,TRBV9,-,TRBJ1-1,TGTGCCAGCAGCGTGGGACAAGTGAACACTGAAGCTTTCTTT,CASSVGQVNTEAFF
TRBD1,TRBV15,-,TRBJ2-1,TGTGCCACCAGCAGAGTCCCCGTATCGACAGGGGTTAAGAATGAGCAGTTCTTC,CATSRVPVSTGVKNEQFF
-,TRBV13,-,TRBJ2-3,TGTGCCAGCAGCTTAGGCGCGGGGGCCGGGGATACGCAGTATTTT,CASSLGAGAGDTQYF
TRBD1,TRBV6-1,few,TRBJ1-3,TGTGCCACGGGACAGGGATCAGGAAACACCATATATTTT,CATGQGSGNTIYF
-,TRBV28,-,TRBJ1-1,TGTGCCAGCAGCTATCCATCGGGGGGGAACACTGAAGCTTTCTTT,CASSYPSGGNTEAFF
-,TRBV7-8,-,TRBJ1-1,TGTGCCAGCAGCTTAGGTATGTGGGAGGCTTTCTTT,CASSLGMWEAFF
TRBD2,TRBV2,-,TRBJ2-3,TGTGCCAGCAGAACCGGGACTAGCGGGGGCCCCGGGGTAGGAGATACGCAGTATTTT,CASRTGTSGGPGVGDTQYF
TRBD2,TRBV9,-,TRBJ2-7,TGTGCCAGCAGCGTAGGGTCCAGCGGGGGTACCTACGAGCAGTACTTC,CASSVGSSGGTYEQYF
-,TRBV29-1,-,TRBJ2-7,TGCAGCGTTTCGACTAACCACGAGCAGTACTTC,CSVSTNHEQYF
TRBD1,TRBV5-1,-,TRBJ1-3,TGCGCCAGCAGCTCCTCCCGGGACAGCCTCTCTGGAAACACCATATATTTT,CASSSSRDSLSGNTIYF
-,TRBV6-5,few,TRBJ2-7,TGTGCCAGCAGTTTCAGTGGCCGTTTGGAGTACTTC,CASSFSGRLEYF
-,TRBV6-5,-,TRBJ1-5,TGTGCCAGCAGTCCTGGGGGGGGACCCGATCAGCCCCAGCATTTT,CASSPGGGPDQPQHF
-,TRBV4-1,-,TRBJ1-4,TGCGCCAGCAGCCAAGATCGGTCGGTGGTTAATGAAAAACTGTTTTTT,CASSQDRSVVNEKLFF
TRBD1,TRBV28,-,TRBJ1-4,TGTGCCAGCAGTGCAATGGGACAGGGACAAGAAAAACTGTTTTTT,CASSAMGQGQEKLFF
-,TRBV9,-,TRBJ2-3,TGTGCCAGCTTGAGTCGGGATACGCAGTATTTT,CASLSRDTQYF
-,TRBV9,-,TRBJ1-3,TGTGCCAGCAGCGTAGCTGGATCCCCGGGGGGCACCATATATTTT,CASSVAGSPGGTIYF
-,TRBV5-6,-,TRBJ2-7,TGTGCCAGCAGCTTGGGGGGGCTGTCGACGCAGTACTTC,CASSLGGLSTQYF
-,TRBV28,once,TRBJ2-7,TGTGCCAGCAGTCCCGGCCAGGGGCCCTACGAGCAGTACTTC,CASSPGQGPYEQYF
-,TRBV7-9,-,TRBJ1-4,TGTGCCAGCAGCTTGGGGGGAAATAATGAAAAACTGTTTTTT,CASSLGGNNEKLFF
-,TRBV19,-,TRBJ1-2,TGTGCCAGTAGGGTTGGAGGAGGGAACTATGGCTACACCTTC,CASRVGGGNYGYTF
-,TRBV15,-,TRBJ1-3,TGTGCCACCAGCACTAACAGGGTTCCACGAAACACCATATATTTT,CATSTNRVPRNTIYF
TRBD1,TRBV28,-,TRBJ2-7,TGTGCCAGCAGTTGGGCTAACAGGGGGCTGTACGAGCAGTACTTC,CASSWANRGLYEQYF
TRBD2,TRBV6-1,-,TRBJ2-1,TGTGCCAGCAGTGAAGCTAGCGGGGGGGCCAATGAGCAGTTCTTC,CASSEASGGANEQFF
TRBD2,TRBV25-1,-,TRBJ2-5,TGTGCCAGCAGTGAGACTAGCGGGGGGGCCGTACAAGAGACCCAGTACTTC,CASSETSGGAVQETQYF
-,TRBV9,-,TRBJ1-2,TGTGCCAGCAGCTCACCCCCGGGGGTCTTCTATGGCTACACCTTC,CASSSPPGVFYGYTF
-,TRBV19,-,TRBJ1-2,TGTGCCAGTAGTTCCGCGGGGGAGGGCTACACCTTC,CASSSAGEGYTF